The TCR beta chain under discussion was sequenced for a study of siplizumab effects on memory and regulatory T cells. Whole-study results and caveats: The study found naive T cells seemingly more diverse than memory cells and seemingly major alloresponse contributors. Controls showed an average of approximately 27% Treg-derived mappable alloreactive CD4+ clones, while siplizumab showed 65% to 70%.

Profiled with immunoSEQ multiplex PCR; TCRdb holds only in-frame clones, not every one. Counted here are around 97,000 clones, roughly 94% occurring once; the ten biggest clones make up 1% to 1.5%. V lost 1 base and J lost 3, with 10 bases in between. Per germline, CDR1 MNHEY and CDR2 SMNVEV (reference sequence). This CDR3 spans 14 amino acids. This clone showed up just once. The antigen is not known. The V and J genes are TRBV27 and TRBJ2-7; D is uncertain. The sample was non-Treg CD4+ T cells sorted from blood. This clonotype was sampled from a human donor in good health. CDR3 loop: CASSLFAGYYEQYF. The CDR3 nucleotides are TGTGCCAGCAGTTTATTTGCAGGATACTACGAGCAGTACTTC.